These 9 T cell receptor beta chains were all obtained from the same sample, sequenced in a study of T cells in Graves' hyperthyroidism and ophthalmopathy (dated by TCRdb to between 2018 and 2021). Library preparation used multiplex PCR. TCRdb shows the sequencer as Illumina HiSeq 2000. TCR beta CDR3 regions were amplified from RNA transcripts. The TCR CDR3 was subjected to a first round of RT-PCR using the HTBI primer set and the Qiagen OneStep RT-PCR kit. TCRdb applied fastp at Q25 and MiXCR to the public reads, then kept only in-frame beta chains. One record per CDR3 amino acid sequence lists the most common genes and DNA. Present in this sample are around 690,000 distinct CDR3 sequences, about 20% of which were seen just once. The top ten clonotypes cover 34% of the sample. The sample comprised blood. The receptors shown here come from a young man with Graves' ophthalmopathy.

In its sample, this clonotype was seen a few times. V gene TRBV6-1 combines with J gene TRBJ2-7; 8 nucleotides align to TRBD1. Looked up from germline, CDR1 is MNHNS and CDR2 is SASEGT. This CDR3 comprises 14 residues. The CDR3 nucleotides are TGTGTGCCAGGCTGGACAGGGAAACAGACCGAGCAGTACTTC. Its translation is CVPGWTGKQTEQYF.

This clonotype was detected ten times or more. The chain is built from TRBV28 and TRBJ2-2; no definite D call. V lost 4 bases to trimming and J lost 0 bases, with 9 bases between them. The CDR3 sequence is 15 residues long. Per the germline V gene, CDR1 is MDHEN and CDR2 is SYDVKM. CDR3 sequence: CASSSAAANTGELFF. CDR3 nucleotide sequence: TGTGCCAGCAGTTCGGCAGCCGCGAACACCGGGGAGCTGTTTTTT. Supplemented by reference TRBV28 and TRBJ2-2, the full variable domain reads DVKVTQSSRYLVKRTGEKVFLECVQDMDHENMFWYRQDPGLGLRLIYFSYDVKMKEKGDIPEGYSVSREKKERFSLILESASTNQTSMYLCASSSAAANTGELFFGEGSRLTVL.

This clonotype has ten or more counts. The chain joins TRBV11-2 to TRBJ2-5; 14 bases line up with TRBD2. The CDR3 loop spans 18 amino acids. The germline gives CDR1 SGHAT, CDR2 FQNNGV. V was clipped by 2 bases and J by 5 bases; unmatched bases: 10. CDR3 sequence reads: CASSLLRPTSGRGETQYF. The CDR3, as DNA: TGTGCCAGCAGCTTACTTCGCCCGACTAGCGGGAGGGGGGAGACCCAGTACTTC.

This clonotype has a handful of counts. The chain's CDR3 is CASSFRQGGYEQYF. The CDR3 bases are TGTGCCAGCAGTTTCAGACAGGGGGGTTACGAGCAGTACTTC. This chain joins TRBV27 and TRBJ2-7; 9 bases map to TRBD1. The CDR3 length is 14 residues. Germline assignment: CDR1 MNHEY and CDR2 SMNVEV (reference sequence). Trimming cost V 3 bases and J 4 bases; bases outside gene matches: 4.

The rearrangement joins TRBV27 to TRBJ2-7; tentative D call: TRBD1 (6 bases). Germline V CDR1 and CDR2: MNHEY, SMNVEV (reference sequence). The CDR3 loop spans 10 amino acids. With 10 bases removed from V and 7 bases from J, the gap between germline ends came to 11 bases. The CDR3 nucleotides are TGTGCCAACCAGGGGAAGGAGCAGTACTTC. Encoded protein: CANQGKEQYF.

The chain combines TRBV20-1 with TRBJ2-1; 8 positions match TRBD2. The junction had 7 bases not matched to a gene; V was cut back by 3 bases and J by 9 bases. Germline values: CDR1 DFQATT, CDR2 SNEGSKA (reference sequence). The CDR3 sequence is 13 residues long. The CDR3 spells CSARGLETIEQFF. In DNA form, the CDR3 reads TGCAGTGCTAGGGGACTAGAGACTATTGAGCAGTTCTTC.

The chain has TRBV29-1 and TRBJ2-5, with a weak D call TRBD1 (6 bases). Looked up from germline, CDR1 is SQVTM and CDR2 is ANQGSEA. The length of the CDR3 is 14 residues. V dropped 7 bases and J dropped 2 bases, with 17 bases sitting between them. Here the CDR3 reads CSGMGTQQQETQYF. The CDR3 DNA sequence: TGCAGCGGGATGGGGACACAACAGCAAGAGACCCAGTACTTC.

This clonotype was seen only a few times. This chain connects TRBV6-1 to TRBJ1-2; D unclear. Trimming removed 5 bases from V and 13 bases from J, with 14 bases in between. Germline values: CDR1 MNHNS, CDR2 SASEGT. This CDR3 is built from 11 residues. As DNA, the CDR3 is TGTGCCAGCAGTCCATATGCTGGGTTCACCTTC. Its translation is CASSPYAGFTF.

Ten or more counts support this clonotype. The rearrangement uses TRBV6-2 or TRBV6-3 and TRBJ2-7; 7 bases align to TRBD1. The V gene end was trimmed by 8 bases and the J gene end by 0 bases; junction bases not matched to a gene: 7. The length of the CDR3 is 14 residues. Germline-derived CDR1 and CDR2 are MNHEY and SVGEGT. The CDR3 loop reads CASVTGVTSYEQYF. CDR3 DNA: TGTGCCAGCGTTACAGGGGTCACCTCCTACGAGCAGTACTTC.